What follows is one T cell receptor beta chain and its context. The antigen remains undetermined. Sequenced by immunoSEQ multiplex PCR; TCRdb stores in-frame clones only, minus some. Of roughly 70,000 clones listed, approximately 90% are singletons. These data originate in a study of OX40 agonist ivuxolimab in advanced cancers. The wider study: Patients in the trial were receiving intravenous ivuxolimab every 2 weeks, at doses of 0.01 to 10 mg/kg. Allowance was made for prior anti-PD-1, anti-PD-L1 or anti-CTLA-4 therapy, and around 44% had some. Hepatocellular carcinoma, melanoma, renal cell or head and neck cancer affected the dose-escalation patients. Points from the study as a whole: Clones of CD4+ and CD8+ blood T cells grew by week 6 at doses of 0.1 to 3.0 mg/kg.

CDR3 length: 14 amino acids. CDR1 SGHVS and CDR2 FQNEAQ come from the germline V gene. V shed 5 bases, J shed 12 bases, and the junction held 10 bases outside the gene matches. This rearrangement joins TRBV7-8 to TRBJ1-4; TRBD1 matches at 9 bases. This specimen was CD4+ or CD8+ T cells sorted from blood, taken in a trial of the OX40 agonist ivuxolimab. This clonotype originated in an adult with an advanced solid tumor such as melanoma, head and neck, liver or kidney cancer. The CDR3 is CASSVTGGNGELFF. CDR3 nucleotide sequence: TGTGCCAGCAGCGTTACAGGGGGCAATGGAGAACTGTTTTTT.